A selection of T cell receptor beta chains follows, all from one sample in a study of blood T cell repertoires in COVID-19. Here immunoSEQ multiplex PCR was the method, and the copy in TCRdb shows in-frame clones only, minus some. The sample lists about 170,000 clones, more than 85% occurring once. Material: peripheral blood. The receptors shown here come from a woman over 75 in a cohort sampled during active or convalescent COVID-19. The CDR3 runs from the conserved cysteine through the conserved F or W. The order of the fields is J gene, D gene, V gene, clone size, CDR3 DNA, CDR3 protein. The D gene is left open where the match is weak. Size values are once, few and many counts, or a class for expanded clones, and some rows have none.

J: TRBJ2-1; D: .; V: TRBV6-7; size: .; DNA: TGTGCCAGCGTTTGGGACACAGGATACGATGAGCAGTTCTTC; CDR3: CASVWDTGYDEQFF
J: TRBJ2-7; D: .; V: TRBV10-3; size: .; DNA: TGTGCCATCAGTGGGGGCGGGGATTCCTACGAGCAGTACTTC; CDR3: CAISGGGDSYEQYF
J: TRBJ1-1; D: .; V: TRBV6-5; size: .; DNA: TGTGCCAGCAGTTACTTACAGGGGAACACTGAAGCTTTCTTT; CDR3: CASSYLQGNTEAFF
J: TRBJ2-5; D: TRBD1; V: TRBV5-4; size: .; DNA: TGTGCCAGCAGCTTTGCCGGGACAGCTCAAGAGACCCAGTACTTC; CDR3: CASSFAGTAQETQYF
J: TRBJ1-5; D: TRBD1; V: TRBV7-8; size: .; DNA: TGTGCCAGCAGCATACAGGGGCAGGTTAGCAATCAGCCCCAGCATTTT; CDR3: CASSIQGQVSNQPQHF
J: TRBJ1-1; D: .; V: TRBV29-1; size: .; DNA: TGCAGCGTTCGGACTGGCGGGACTGAAGCTTTCTTT; CDR3: CSVRTGGTEAFF
J: TRBJ1-1; D: .; V: TRBV5-6; size: .; DNA: TGTGCCAGCAGCTTGGCCGGGGGGCGGTCGTTCACTGAAGCTTTCTTT; CDR3: CASSLAGGRSFTEAFF
J: TRBJ1-2; D: TRBD1; V: TRBV5-1; size: .; DNA: TGCGCCAGCAGCTTGGGGGGACAGGGCTATGGCTACACCTTC; CDR3: CASSLGGQGYGYTF
J: TRBJ2-1; D: TRBD1; V: TRBV6-6; size: .; DNA: TGTGCCATCGAAGGGGGCTTCGAAAACAATGAGCAGTTCTTC; CDR3: CAIEGGFENNEQFF
J: TRBJ1-6; D: .; V: TRBV27; size: .; DNA: TGTGCCAGCAGTTCGGGATATAATTCACCCCTCCACTTT; CDR3: CASSSGYNSPLHF
J: TRBJ2-6; D: .; V: TRBV28; size: .; DNA: TGTGCCAGCACCCTTAATCCTGGGGCCAACGTCCTGACTTTC; CDR3: CASTLNPGANVLTF
J: TRBJ1-3; D: .; V: TRBV3-1/TRBV3-2; size: .; DNA: TGTGCCAGCAGCCAAGCGGTTACTGGAAACACCATATATTTT; CDR3: CASSQAVTGNTIYF
J: TRBJ1-1; D: .; V: TRBV12-3/TRBV12-4; size: .; DNA: TGTGCCAGCAGTTTACTTCCGGCTGAAGCTTTCTTT; CDR3: CASSLLPAEAFF
J: TRBJ2-5; D: TRBD1; V: TRBV3-1/TRBV3-2; size: .; DNA: TGTGCCAGCGGGCGACAGGGGGCGGAAGAGACCCAGTACTTC; CDR3: CASGRQGAEETQYF
J: TRBJ2-6; D: TRBD1; V: TRBV9; size: .; DNA: TGTGCCAGCAACAGGTTCCCCGGGACAGGGGGCTCTGGGGCCAACGTCCTGACTTTC; CDR3: CASNRFPGTGGSGANVLTF
J: TRBJ1-2; D: TRBD1; V: TRBV5-4; size: once; DNA: TGTGCCAGCAGCTCGCCGGGACAGGGGTCGGGTGGCTACACCTTC; CDR3: CASSSPGQGSGGYTF
J: TRBJ1-6; D: .; V: TRBV7-2; size: once; DNA: TGTGCCAGCAGCTTAATAGATCCACCCCTCCACTTT; CDR3: CASSLIDPPLHF
J: TRBJ2-3; D: TRBD2; V: TRBV6-2/TRBV6-3; size: .; DNA: TGTGCCAGCAGTCAAAGGGGACTAGCGGGATTAGGATATACGCAGTATTTT; CDR3: CASSQRGLAGLGYTQYF
J: TRBJ1-4; D: .; V: TRBV4-1; size: once; DNA: TGCGCCAGCAGCCCCCTAGGGGTGCCTAATGAAAAACTGTTTTTT; CDR3: CASSPLGVPNEKLFF
J: TRBJ2-1; D: TRBD2; V: TRBV5-4; size: few; DNA: TGTGCCAGCAGCATTAGCGGGAGGGCCCCAAGTGAGCAGTTCTTC; CDR3: CASSISGRAPSEQFF
J: TRBJ1-2; D: .; V: TRBV7-9; size: .; DNA: TGTGCCAGCAGCGCAGGGGTCTATGGCTACACCTTC; CDR3: CASSAGVYGYTF
J: TRBJ2-3; D: .; V: TRBV3-1/TRBV3-2; size: .; DNA: TGTGCCAGCAGCCAAGATTCTAGCGCAGATACGCAGTATTTT; CDR3: CASSQDSSADTQYF
J: TRBJ2-1; D: TRBD2; V: TRBV4-1; size: .; DNA: TGCGCCAGCAGCCAATCCGGGACTAGCGTCCATGAGCAGTTCTTC; CDR3: CASSQSGTSVHEQFF
J: TRBJ1-5; D: .; V: TRBV19; size: .; DNA: TGTGCCAGTAGCCCCACCCGGGGTACTGGCAATCAGCCCCAGCATTTT; CDR3: CASSPTRGTGNQPQHF
J: TRBJ1-5; D: TRBD1; V: TRBV5-1; size: .; DNA: TGCGCCAGCAGACCCGGACAGGGGAATCAGCCCCAGCATTTT; CDR3: CASRPGQGNQPQHF
J: TRBJ2-3; D: TRBD1; V: TRBV19; size: .; DNA: TGTGCCAGTAGTTTTGGTGGGGGACAGGGGGCCGATACGCAGTATTTT; CDR3: CASSFGGGQGADTQYF
J: TRBJ1-4; D: .; V: TRBV18; size: .; DNA: TGTGCCAGCTCACCAGAAGCTCCTGCAACTAATGAAAAACTGTTTTTT; CDR3: CASSPEAPATNEKLFF
J: TRBJ2-7; D: .; V: TRBV9; size: .; DNA: TGTGCCAGCAGCGTTACTAGGCCCTACGAGCAGTACTTC; CDR3: CASSVTRPYEQYF
J: TRBJ1-3; D: TRBD1; V: TRBV9; size: once; DNA: TGTGCCAGCAGCGTAGGTCTAGTGGGGGGGACAGGGCCTGGAAACACCATATATTTT; CDR3: CASSVGLVGGTGPGNTIYF
J: TRBJ2-3; D: TRBD1; V: TRBV6-6; size: .; DNA: TGTGCCAGCAGCAAGGGACAGGGACTATCAGATACGCAGTATTTT; CDR3: CASSKGQGLSDTQYF
J: TRBJ1-4; D: TRBD1; V: TRBV20-1; size: .; DNA: TGCAGTGCTAGTGAGGGGGCTCGGGAAAAACTGTTTTTT; CDR3: CSASEGAREKLFF
J: TRBJ1-5; D: TRBD1; V: TRBV30; size: .; DNA: TGTGCCTGGGGGGGACAGTCGAACAATCAGCCCCAGCATTTT; CDR3: CAWGGQSNNQPQHF
J: TRBJ1-2; D: .; V: TRBV19; size: .; DNA: TGTGCCAGTAGTATAGGGACAGAGAACTATGGCTACACCTTC; CDR3: CASSIGTENYGYTF
J: TRBJ1-1; D: .; V: TRBV29-1; size: .; DNA: TGCAGCGTTGAAGGGTACCTGGACAGCAATTTAGAAGCTTTCTTT; CDR3: CSVEGYLDSNLEAFF
J: TRBJ1-1; D: TRBD1; V: TRBV3-1/TRBV3-2; size: .; DNA: TGTGCCAGCAGCCAAGGCCAGGGGGCGCTGACTGAAGCTTTCTTT; CDR3: CASSQGQGALTEAFF
J: TRBJ1-3; D: .; V: TRBV28; size: .; DNA: TGTGCCAGCGAAGCAGGGTTCGCCGGAAACACCATATATTTT; CDR3: CASEAGFAGNTIYF
J: TRBJ2-7; D: .; V: TRBV5-6; size: .; DNA: TGTGCCAGCAGCCTCTTCGCGGGCTACGAGCAGTACTTC; CDR3: CASSLFAGYEQYF
J: TRBJ1-1; D: .; V: TRBV21-1; size: once; DNA: TGTGCCAGCATCTCCAGGCCGCATGCTTTCTTT; CDR3: CASISRPHAFF
J: TRBJ2-6; D: .; V: TRBV12-1; size: .; DNA: .; CDR3: CASSFGPGWGVGSGANVLTF
J: TRBJ1-1; D: .; V: TRBV7-2; size: .; DNA: TGTGCCAGCAGCTTATTAGGTGGGGCCTTGCTGAGAACTGAAGCTTTCTTT; CDR3: CASSLLGGALLRTEAFF
J: TRBJ2-1; D: TRBD1; V: TRBV28; size: .; DNA: TGTGCCAGCACCCCGATCACAGGGGGAATGAGAGATGAGCAGTTCTTC; CDR3: CASTPITGGMRDEQFF
J: TRBJ2-7; D: TRBD2; V: TRBV5-1; size: .; DNA: TGCGCCAGCAGCTTGGACGATTCGGGACTAGCGGGGGGGCAGCAGTACTTC; CDR3: CASSLDDSGLAGGQQYF